The 2 T cell receptor beta chains in this list originate from one sample, sequenced in a study of regulatory T cells in long-lasting Graves disease. Arm-PCR of CDR3 regions and iRepertoire HTBI primers were the basis on which TCR beta libraries were built. MiXCR was run by TCRdb on the multiplex PCR reads, yielding one entry per CDR3 protein. The data hold around 400,000 distinct CDR3 sequences, with roughly 25% observed a single time. Time point here: persistent/refractory GD, antithyroid drugs over 5 years with positive TRAb. Construction of the TCR library relied on RNA isolated from PBMCs. The starting material was peripheral blood mononuclear cells (PBMCs), obtained when the disease was refractory, from a patient treated with antithyroid drugs. All receptors come from a woman between 35 and 50 years old with Graves disease.

The rearrangement links TRBV30 to TRBJ2-1, with TRBD2 matching over 10 bases. V trimming: 4 bases; J trimming: 6 bases; junction bases outside the gene matches: 3. The CDR3 is made up of 13 amino acids. The germline V gene encodes CDR1 GTSNPN and CDR2 SVGIG (reference sequence). CDR3 bases: TGTGCCTGGACTAGCGGGAGCTCCAATGAGCAGTTCTTC. Its translation: CAWTSGSSNEQFF.

Comments on this clonotype: A much larger clone lies one base from this, so it may be a read error. The genes are TRBV6-2 or TRBV6-3 and TRBJ2-5; D is perhaps TRBD1 (5 bases). The CDR3 runs 15 residues. Germline V gives CDR1 MNHEY, CDR2 SVGEGT. V was trimmed by 5 bases and J by 5 bases, leaving 18 bases between them. The CDR3 loop is CASSERGSFGETQYF. Written as DNA, the CDR3 is TGTGCCAGCAGTGAAAGGGGCTCTTTTGGGGAGACCCAGTACTTC.